This TCR beta chain appears in the sequencing data of a study of T-cell memory formation after mild COVID-19. The wider study: Clusters were largely donor specific.

Broader study findings: Clones shrinking between day 15 and 85 showed a balanced CD4/CD8 split, and those that grew later tilted toward CD4+.

In this sample, this clonotype turned up a few times. Its antigen is unidentified. Each CDR3 protein gets one entry after TCRdb re-called the 5' RACE reads with MiXCR. The table lists 470,000 or so distinct CDR3 sequences, roughly 18% of them singletons. What was sequenced was PBMCs or a T cell subset sorted from them (not recorded which). The sequence was obtained from an adult woman who had mild COVID-19 (a few samples of this study predate the infection). Cell type and time point are not known.

CDR3: CASSLFPHGDNLAKNIQYF. The DNA of the CDR3 is TGCGCCAGCAGCTTGTTTCCTCATGGCGACAACCTAGCCAAAAACATTCAGTACTTC. The gene calls are TRBV5-1 and TRBJ2-4, with D unclear. The CDR3 runs 19 residues. Trimming pared 1 base from V and 0 bases from J, leaving 20 bases between. Germline loops: CDR1 SGHRS, CDR2 YFSETQ.